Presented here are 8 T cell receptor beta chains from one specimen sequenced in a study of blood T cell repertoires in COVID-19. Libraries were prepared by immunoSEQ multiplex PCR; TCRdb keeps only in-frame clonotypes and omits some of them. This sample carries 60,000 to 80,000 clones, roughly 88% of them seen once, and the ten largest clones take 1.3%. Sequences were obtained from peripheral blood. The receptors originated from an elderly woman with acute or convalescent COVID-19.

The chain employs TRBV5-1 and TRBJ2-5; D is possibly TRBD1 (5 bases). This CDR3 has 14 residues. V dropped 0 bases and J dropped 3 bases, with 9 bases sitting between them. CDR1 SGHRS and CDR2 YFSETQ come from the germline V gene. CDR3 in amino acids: CASSLVQGKETQYF. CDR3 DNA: TGCGCCAGCAGCTTGGTCCAGGGAAAAGAGACCCAGTACTTC.

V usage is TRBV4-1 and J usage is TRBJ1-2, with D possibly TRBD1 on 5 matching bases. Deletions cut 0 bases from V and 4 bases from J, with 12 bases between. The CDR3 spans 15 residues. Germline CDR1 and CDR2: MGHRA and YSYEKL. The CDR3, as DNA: TGCGCCAGCAGCCAAGAGACCGACAGTCTCTATGGCTACACCTTC. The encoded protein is CASSQETDSLYGYTF.

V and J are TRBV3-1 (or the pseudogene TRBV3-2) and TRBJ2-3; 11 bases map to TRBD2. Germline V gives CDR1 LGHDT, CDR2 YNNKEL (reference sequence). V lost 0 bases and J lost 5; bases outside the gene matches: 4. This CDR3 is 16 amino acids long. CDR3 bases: TGTGCCAGCAGCCAAGATTTAGCGGGGGGGAAAGATACGCAGTATTTT. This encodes CASSQDLAGGKDTQYF.

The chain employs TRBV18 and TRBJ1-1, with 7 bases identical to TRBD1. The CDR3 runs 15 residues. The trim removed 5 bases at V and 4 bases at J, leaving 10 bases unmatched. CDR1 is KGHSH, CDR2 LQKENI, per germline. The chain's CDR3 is CASSNAGGIGTEAFF. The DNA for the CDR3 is TGTGCCAGCTCAAACGCAGGGGGTATCGGCACTGAAGCTTTCTTT.

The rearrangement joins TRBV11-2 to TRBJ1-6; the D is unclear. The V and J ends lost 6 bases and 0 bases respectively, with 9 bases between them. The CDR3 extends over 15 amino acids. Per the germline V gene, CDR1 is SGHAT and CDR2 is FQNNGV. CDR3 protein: CASRFGNSYNSPLHF. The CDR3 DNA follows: TGTGCCAGCAGATTCGGGAACTCCTATAATTCACCCCTCCACTTT.

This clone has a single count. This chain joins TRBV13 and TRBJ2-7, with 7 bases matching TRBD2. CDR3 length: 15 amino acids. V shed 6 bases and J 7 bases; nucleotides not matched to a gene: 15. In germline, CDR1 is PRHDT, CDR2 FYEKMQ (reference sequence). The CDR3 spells CASRPDWRELGEQYF. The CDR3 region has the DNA TGTGCCAGCAGGCCGGATTGGCGGGAGCTTGGGGAGCAGTACTTC.

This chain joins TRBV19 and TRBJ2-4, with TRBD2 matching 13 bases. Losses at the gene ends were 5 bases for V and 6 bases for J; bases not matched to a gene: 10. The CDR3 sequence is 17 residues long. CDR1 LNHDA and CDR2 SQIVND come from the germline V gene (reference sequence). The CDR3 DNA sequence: TGTGCCAGTAGTTCCGGACTAGCGGGAGCGATGGGAAACATTCAGTACTTC. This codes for CASSSGLAGAMGNIQYF.

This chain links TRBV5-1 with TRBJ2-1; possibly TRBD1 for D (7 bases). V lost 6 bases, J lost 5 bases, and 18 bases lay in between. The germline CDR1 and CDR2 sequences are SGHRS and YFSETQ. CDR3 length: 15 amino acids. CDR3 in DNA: TGCGCCAGCACCCCAGGAGGGGGCGACCACAATGAGCAGTTCTTC. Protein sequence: CASTPGGGDHNEQFF.